Given below is one TCR beta chain in context. Its antigen is unidentified. This sample was included in a study of T cell responses to AZD1222 COVID-19 vaccine. Method: immunoSEQ multiplex PCR; TCRdb's copy keeps in-frame clones and lacks some. In the table there are 95,000 to 150,000 clones, approximately 90% of which are singletons. Notes on the study in general: Most donors were white British, females outnumbered males, and clonal diversity was possibly underestimated. At 160-218 and 743-854, vaccine-associated CD4 TCRs were dominant, and they spanned spike.

The ends lost 4 bases at V and 0 bases at J; junction bases unmatched: 6. The CDR3 consists of 15 residues. The germline V gene has CDR1 LNHDA and CDR2 SQIVND (reference sequence). This specimen was peripheral blood, taken on day 0 of AZD1222 vaccination. This TCR was sampled from an adult in good health. The genes are TRBV19 and TRBJ2-7, with TRBD1 matching 7 bases. The CDR3 region is CASSSDRDNSYEQYF. The CDR3 nucleotides are TGTGCCAGTAGTAGTGACAGGGACAACTCCTACGAGCAGTACTTC.